The 24 T cell receptor beta chains listed next were all sequenced from one sample in a study of cytomegalovirus exposure and HLA in healthy donors (dated by TCRdb to 2016 to 2017). The protocol used for the library was the immunoSEQ multiplex PCR assay. The multiplex PCR relied on a mix of 60 forward primers for TCR Vbeta segments and 13 reverse primers for TCR Jbeta segments. TCRdb provides this immuneACCESS table in a form limited to in-frame rearrangements. Some clones are lacking; in checked studies, under half of them reflect an unresolved V gene, and why the rest are absent is not known. In all, the sample holds about 99,000 clones, and approximately 66% of those were seen once. Less than 3.5% of the sample comes from the top ten. Material for sequencing was PBMCs. These receptor sequences come from a woman aged 50 to 65 in good health and CMV-seronegative.

There are a few counts of this clone. The chain has TRBV2 and TRBJ1-4, with 8 bases aligning to TRBD1. V lost 8 bases and J lost 5; bases outside the gene matches: 7. Germline CDR1 is SNHLY and CDR2 is FYNNEI. CDR3 length: 14 residues. CDR3 bases: TGTGCCAGCGGCGACAGGGGATCGAATGAAAAACTGTTTTTT. Its protein is CASGDRGSNEKLFF. Complete variable domain (other parts from reference TRBV2 and TRBJ1-4): EPEVTQTPSHQVTQMGQEVILRCVPISNHLYFYWYRQILGQKVEFLVSFYNNEISEKSEIFDDQFSVERPDGSNFTLKIRSTKLEDSAMYFCASGDRGSNEKLFFGSGTQLSVL.

V gene TRBV19 combines with J gene TRBJ1-1; D uncertain. With 6 bases removed from V and 5 bases from J, the gap between germline ends came to 19 bases. In germline, CDR1 is LNHDA, CDR2 SQIVND (reference sequence). The CDR3 spans 15 residues. CDR3 protein: CASSTPARPLTEAFF. The CDR3 coding sequence is TGTGCCAGTAGCACCCCGGCCAGGCCGTTGACTGAAGCTTTCTTT.

The chain employs TRBV6-6 and TRBJ2-7; 9 positions match TRBD2. Germline V gene lookup returns CDR1 MNHNY and CDR2 SVGAGI (reference sequence). V dropped 6 bases and J dropped 7; count of bases not matched to a gene: 7. This CDR3 region has 13 residues. The CDR3 protein is CASRSAGGLEQYF. The DNA of the CDR3 is TGTGCCAGCAGAAGCGCGGGGGGGCTTGAGCAGTACTTC.

In its sample, this clone was seen a few times. The chain uses TRBV12-2 and TRBJ1-6. TRBV12-2 represents a pseudogene. The CDR3 spans 15 residues. CDR3 in DNA: TGTGCAAGTCGCTTATATGAACCAGGAGGATCACCCCTCCACTTT. Its protein is CASRLYEPGGSPLHF.

The chain employs TRBV5-1 and TRBJ2-7, with D perhaps TRBD1 (6 bases). Germline V lookup: CDR1 SGHRS, CDR2 YFSETQ. The CDR3 contains 16 residues. V was cut by 2 bases and J by 4 bases, with 19 bases left in between. The CDR3 nucleotides are TGCGCCAGCAGCTTAGACTTACACAGGGTGTCGTACGAGCAGTACTTC. It translates to CASSLDLHRVSYEQYF.

CDR3 sequence reads: CASTLSGLYNEQFF. CDR3 in DNA: TGTGCCAGCACCCTTAGCGGGCTTTACAATGAGCAGTTCTTC. The V gene is TRBV28, the J gene TRBJ2-1, with 7 bases that match TRBD2. CDR3 size: 14 residues. With 7 bases clipped from V and 4 bases from J, the junction kept 7 bases outside the gene matches. Germline V lookup: CDR1 MDHEN, CDR2 SYDVKM.

CDR3 nucleotide sequence: TGTGCCAGCAGTGACCCCGGACTCTACGAGCAGTACTTC. It is translated as CASSDPGLYEQYF. This chain links TRBV6-1 with TRBJ2-7, with D maybe TRBD2 (5 bases). This CDR3 contains 13 residues. Per the germline V gene, CDR1 is MNHNS and CDR2 is SASEGT. V was cut by 3 bases and J by 3 bases, with 9 bases left in between.

The chain uses TRBV6-1 and TRBJ1-2, with D possibly being TRBD1 (5 bases). V was shortened by 2 bases and J by 2 bases, with 15 bases between the two germline ends. Looked up from germline, CDR1 is MNHNS and CDR2 is SASEGT. The CDR3 consists of 16 residues. For the CDR3, the DNA is TGTGCCAGCAGTGAATCGGCCCTACAGGAAAACTATGGCTACACCTTC. Amino acids: CASSESALQENYGYTF.

The chain recombines TRBV6-1 with TRBJ1-5; a weak D match, TRBD1 (5 bases). V lost 3 bases and J lost 0, with 12 bases in between. The CDR3 spans 16 residues. Germline V gives CDR1 MNHNS, CDR2 SASEGT. DNA of the CDR3: TGTGCCAGCAGTGACAGGGCAGAGTATAGCAATCAGCCCCAGCATTTT. As protein: CASSDRAEYSNQPQHF.

Only a few counts were recorded for this clone. V gene TRBV9 combines with J gene TRBJ2-6; 7 nucleotides match TRBD1. The CDR3 runs to 17 residues. Germline values: CDR1 SGDLS, CDR2 YYNGEE. J gave up 2 bases and V 3 bases, and 8 bases lay outside the gene matches. The CDR3: CASSAHPTGAGANVLTF. The CDR3 DNA follows: TGTGCCAGCAGCGCCCATCCCACAGGGGCTGGGGCCAACGTCCTGACTTTC.

V usage is TRBV6-1 and J usage is TRBJ1-5, with 11 bases matching TRBD1. The CDR3 is 13 residues long. CDR1 MNHNS and CDR2 SASEGT come from the germline V gene. Trimming removed 6 bases from V and 6 bases from J; junction bases left unmatched: 1. CDR3 nucleotide sequence: TGTGCCAGCAGGGACAGGGGGCGTCAGCCCCAGCATTTT. Amino acid sequence: CASRDRGRQPQHF.

CDR3 protein: CASSWSSTGSRELFF. CDR3 DNA sequence: TGTGCCAGCAGTTGGAGTTCAACAGGGAGTCGGGAGCTGTTTTTT. The chain is built from TRBV27 and TRBJ2-2, with D maybe TRBD1 (6 bases). The V end lost 4 bases, the J end lost 9 bases, and 18 bases lay between the germline ends. CDR1 MNHEY and CDR2 SMNVEV come from the germline V gene (reference sequence). The CDR3 length is 15 residues.

The rearrangement joins TRBV7-3 to TRBJ2-2, with 8 bases identical to TRBD1. This CDR3 contains 15 residues. The V segment lost 6 bases and the J segment 5 bases; nucleotides outside the gene matches: 8. The germline gives CDR1 SGHTA, CDR2 FQGTGA. Here the CDR3 reads CASRTGTGRTGELFF. In DNA form, the CDR3 reads TGTGCCAGCAGGACCGGGACAGGTCGTACCGGGGAGCTGTTTTTT.

The chain is built from TRBV7-9 and TRBJ2-2, with D perhaps TRBD1 (6 bases). With 6 bases removed from V and 3 bases from J, the gap between germline ends came to 20 bases. Germline V gene data show CDR1 as SEHNR and CDR2 as FQNEAQ (reference sequence). The CDR3 covers 17 residues. The CDR3 region has the DNA TGTGCCAGCAGGCCGGACCCGGGACAAGTAGACACCGGGGAGCTGTTTTTT. This codes for CASRPDPGQVDTGELFF. The full variable domain, in which reference TRBV7-9 and TRBJ2-2 provide the parts outside the CDR3, is DTGVSQNPRHKITKRGQNVTFRCDPISEHNRLYWYRQTLGQGPEFLTYFQNEAQLEKSRLLSDRFSAERPKGSFSTLEIQRTEQGDSAMYLCASRPDPGQVDTGELFFGEGSRLTVL.

J is TRBJ2-7 and V is TRBV14; 10 bases align to TRBD2. The germline gives CDR1 SGHDN, CDR2 FVKESK. CDR3 length equals 15 residues. With 6 bases clipped from V and 2 bases from J, the junction kept 7 bases outside the gene matches. The CDR3 spells CASRNSGGSPYEQYF. CDR3 bases: TGTGCCAGCAGAAATAGCGGGGGGTCCCCCTACGAGCAGTACTTC.

The chain is built from TRBV6-5 and TRBJ1-5; a possible D gene is TRBD1 (5 bases). V was shortened by 6 bases and J by 3 bases, with 12 bases between the two germline ends. Looked up from germline, CDR1 is MNHEY and CDR2 is SVGAGI. The CDR3 covers 14 residues. CDR3 sequence (DNA): TGTGCCAGCAGCGCCAGGGTGGCCAATCAGCCCCAGCATTTT. Its protein is CASSARVANQPQHF.

This chain links TRBV5-4 with TRBJ2-2; D not resolved. V was clipped by 0 bases and J by 6 bases, with 6 bases between them. Germline-derived CDR1 and CDR2 are SGHNT and YYREEE (reference sequence). CDR3 length equals 13 residues. The CDR3 loop is CASSLVVPGELFF. DNA of the CDR3: TGTGCCAGCAGCTTGGTAGTCCCCGGGGAGCTGTTTTTT.

V usage is TRBV5-4 and J usage is TRBJ2-1; 10 nucleotides agree with TRBD2. CDR1 SGHNT and CDR2 YYREEE come from the germline V gene (reference sequence). The V segment lost 3 bases and the J segment 15 bases; nucleotides outside the gene matches: 12. There are 14 residues in the CDR3. CDR3 residues: CASSSKRGGLFPFF. CDR3 sequence (DNA): TGTGCCAGCAGCTCCAAGCGGGGGGGCCTCTTTCCGTTCTTC.

This clone was seen a handful of times. V gene TRBV18 combines with J gene TRBJ1-5; the D gene is possibly TRBD1 (5 bases). This CDR3 comprises 13 residues. Trimming shortened V by 4 bases and J by 5 bases, and 9 bases separated the two germline ends. CDR1 is KGHSH, CDR2 LQKENI, per germline. The CDR3 here is CASSQEQDQPQHF. The CDR3 DNA reads TGTGCCAGCTCACAAGAACAGGATCAGCCCCAGCATTTT.

The table lists this clone with a few counts. The rearrangement joins TRBV2 to TRBJ2-4; 7 bases align to TRBD1. Trimming cost V 6 bases and J 1 base; bases outside gene matches: 6. Germline lookup yields CDR1 SNHLY and CDR2 FYNNEI. The CDR3 consists of 15 residues. The CDR3 DNA sequence: TGTGCCAGCAGGACAGGGCCCGGGGCCAAAAACATTCAGTACTTC. It encodes CASRTGPGAKNIQYF.

V usage is TRBV15 and J usage is TRBJ2-1, with D tentatively TRBD2 (7 bases). CDR1 is LNHNV and CDR2 is YYDKDF in the germline V gene (reference sequence). This CDR3 is built from 14 residues. V dropped 4 bases and J dropped 5 bases, with 12 bases sitting between them. The CDR3 DNA reads as TGTGCCACCAGCACTCGGGGGGCCGACAATGAGCAGTTCTTC. Residues: CATSTRGADNEQFF.

The chain recombines TRBV10-3 with TRBJ2-1; D possibly corresponds to TRBD1 (5 bases). The CDR3 sequence is 14 residues long. Germline V gene sequence: CDR1 ENHRY, CDR2 SYGVKD. V lost 2 bases to trimming and J lost 6 bases, with 11 bases between them. In DNA, the CDR3 is TGTGCCATCAGTGAGGGGGCAGAACTCAATGAGCAGTTCTTC. Amino acid sequence: CAISEGAELNEQFF.

Remarks on this clone: Other DNA sequences within the sample encode an identical CDR3. The DNA for the CDR3 is TGTGCCAGCAGCCTGGGACAGGGATATGGAAACACCATATATTTT. Its translation is CASSLGQGYGNTIYF. V and J are TRBV5-6 and TRBJ1-3; 9 nucleotides match TRBD1. Germline trimming cut 4 bases from V and 3 bases from J; bases unmatched to any gene: 5. This CDR3 has 15 residues. Germline loops: CDR1 SGHDT, CDR2 YYEEEE.

This clone was seen once. The rearrangement links TRBV27 to TRBJ1-2; D not resolved. The germline CDR1 and CDR2 sequences are MNHEY and SMNVEV (reference sequence). Trimming took off 4 bases at V and 7 bases at J, with 22 bases between the two ends. The CDR3 sequence is 16 residues long. The DNA for the CDR3 is TGTGCCAGCAGTTCTTCCCCCCCGGCCTTCGAGCGTGGCTACACCTTC. It translates to CASSSSPPAFERGYTF.